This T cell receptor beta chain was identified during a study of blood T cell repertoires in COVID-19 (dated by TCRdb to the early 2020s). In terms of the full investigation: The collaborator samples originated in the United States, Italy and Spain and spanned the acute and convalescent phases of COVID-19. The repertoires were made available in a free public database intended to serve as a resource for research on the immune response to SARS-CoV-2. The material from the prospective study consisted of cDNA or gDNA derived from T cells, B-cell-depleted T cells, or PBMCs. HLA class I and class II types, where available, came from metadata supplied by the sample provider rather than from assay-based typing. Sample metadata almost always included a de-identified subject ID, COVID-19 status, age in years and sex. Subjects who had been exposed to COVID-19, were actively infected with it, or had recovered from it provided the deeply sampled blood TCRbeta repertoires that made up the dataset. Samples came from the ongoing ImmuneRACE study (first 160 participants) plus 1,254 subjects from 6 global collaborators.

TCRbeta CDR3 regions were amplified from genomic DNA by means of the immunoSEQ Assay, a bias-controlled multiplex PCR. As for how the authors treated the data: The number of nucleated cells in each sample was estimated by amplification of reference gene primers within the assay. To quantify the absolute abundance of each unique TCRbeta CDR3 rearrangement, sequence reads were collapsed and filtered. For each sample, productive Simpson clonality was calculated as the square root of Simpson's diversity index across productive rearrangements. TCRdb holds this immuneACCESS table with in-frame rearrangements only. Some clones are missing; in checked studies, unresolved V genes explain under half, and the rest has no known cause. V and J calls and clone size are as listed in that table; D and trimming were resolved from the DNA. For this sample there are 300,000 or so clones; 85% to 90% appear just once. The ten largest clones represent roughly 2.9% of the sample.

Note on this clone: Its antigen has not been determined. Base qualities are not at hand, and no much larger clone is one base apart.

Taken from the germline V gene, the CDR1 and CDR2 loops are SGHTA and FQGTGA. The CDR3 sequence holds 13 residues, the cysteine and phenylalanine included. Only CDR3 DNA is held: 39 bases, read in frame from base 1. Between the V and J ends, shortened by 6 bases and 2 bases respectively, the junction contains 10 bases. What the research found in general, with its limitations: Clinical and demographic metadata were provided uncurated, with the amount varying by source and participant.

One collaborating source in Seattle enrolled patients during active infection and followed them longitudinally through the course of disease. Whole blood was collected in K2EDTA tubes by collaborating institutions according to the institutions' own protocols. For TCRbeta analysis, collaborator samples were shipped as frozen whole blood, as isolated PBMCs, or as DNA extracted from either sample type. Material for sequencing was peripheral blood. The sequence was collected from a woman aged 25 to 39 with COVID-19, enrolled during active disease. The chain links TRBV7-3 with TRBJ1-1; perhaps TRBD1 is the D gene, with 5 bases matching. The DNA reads TGTGCCAGCAGAGTGGGGGGAAACACTGAAGCTTTCTTT. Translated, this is CASRVGGNTEAFF.